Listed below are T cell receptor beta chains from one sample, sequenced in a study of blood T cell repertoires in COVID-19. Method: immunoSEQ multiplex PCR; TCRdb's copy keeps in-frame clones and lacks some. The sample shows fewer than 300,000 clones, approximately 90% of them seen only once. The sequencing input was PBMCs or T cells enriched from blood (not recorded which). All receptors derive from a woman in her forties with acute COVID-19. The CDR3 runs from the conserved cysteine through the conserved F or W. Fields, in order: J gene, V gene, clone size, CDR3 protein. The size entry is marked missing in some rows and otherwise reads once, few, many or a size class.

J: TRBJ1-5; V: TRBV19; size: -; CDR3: CASSIETGNQPQHF
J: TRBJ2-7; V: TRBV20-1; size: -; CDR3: CSTTRDYEQYF
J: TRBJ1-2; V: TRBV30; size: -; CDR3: CAWSVPGTGSGYTF
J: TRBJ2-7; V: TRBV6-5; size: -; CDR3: CASRRRTEALYEQYF
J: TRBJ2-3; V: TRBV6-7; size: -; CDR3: CASSGPTGNTDTQYF
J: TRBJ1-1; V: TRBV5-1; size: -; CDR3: CASSLVGQDLNTEAFF
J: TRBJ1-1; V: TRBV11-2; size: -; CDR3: CASSLGQGNTEAFF
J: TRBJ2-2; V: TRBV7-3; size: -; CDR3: CASSHDRSGELFF
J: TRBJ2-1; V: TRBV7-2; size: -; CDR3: CASSLGGQGIYNEQFF
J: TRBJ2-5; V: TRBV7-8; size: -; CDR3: CASSHSGQTQYF
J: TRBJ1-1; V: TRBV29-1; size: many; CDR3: CSVETGRGNTEAFF
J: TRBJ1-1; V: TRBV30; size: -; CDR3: CAWRRTANTEAFF
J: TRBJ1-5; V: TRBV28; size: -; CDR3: CASSDRLINQPQHF
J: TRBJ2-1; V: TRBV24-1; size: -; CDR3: CATALSGTEQFF
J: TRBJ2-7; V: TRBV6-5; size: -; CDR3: CASRTSGASYEQYF
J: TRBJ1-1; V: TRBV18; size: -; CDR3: CASSPLQGADTEAFF
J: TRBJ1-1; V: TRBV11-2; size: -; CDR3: CASSLSVNTEAFF
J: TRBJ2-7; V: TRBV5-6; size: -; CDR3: CASSLPGYGRVYEQYF
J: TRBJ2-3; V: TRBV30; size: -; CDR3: CAWSRRGGADTQYF
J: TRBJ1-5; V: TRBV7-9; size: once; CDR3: CASSLARQGNVGDNQPQHF
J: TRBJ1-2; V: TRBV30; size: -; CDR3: CAWSDGTANYGYTF
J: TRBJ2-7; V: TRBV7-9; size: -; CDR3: CASSPWTSGSAYEQYF
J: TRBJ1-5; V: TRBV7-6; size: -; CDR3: CASSLDINQPQHF
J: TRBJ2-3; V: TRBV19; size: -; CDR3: CASTQRRDRGPHHTDTQYF
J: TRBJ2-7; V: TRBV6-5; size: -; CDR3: CASRLGTGTYEQYF
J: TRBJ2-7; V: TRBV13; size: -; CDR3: CASSLAGTGNYEQYF
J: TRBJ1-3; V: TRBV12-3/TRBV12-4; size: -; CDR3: CASRGTVGNTIYF
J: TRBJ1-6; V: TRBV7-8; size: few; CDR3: CASSPTGGRGNSPLHF
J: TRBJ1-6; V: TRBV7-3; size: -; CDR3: CASSLDYLSPLHF
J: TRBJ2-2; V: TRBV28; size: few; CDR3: CASSPPGELFF
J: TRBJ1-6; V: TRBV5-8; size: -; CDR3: CASSWGLSRNSPLHF
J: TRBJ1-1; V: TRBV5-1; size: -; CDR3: CASSLGQGGNTEAFF
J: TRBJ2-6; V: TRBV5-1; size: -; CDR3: CASSLRGGNVLTF
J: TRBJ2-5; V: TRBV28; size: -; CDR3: CASSPGDLRETQYF
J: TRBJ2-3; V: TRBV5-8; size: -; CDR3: CASSLGGTGGLDTQYF
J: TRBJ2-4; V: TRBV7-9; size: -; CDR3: CASSFGGKENIQYF
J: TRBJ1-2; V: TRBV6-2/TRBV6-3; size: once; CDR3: CASSTPGTGGANYGYTF
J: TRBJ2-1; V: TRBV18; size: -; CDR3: CASSSQGVYNEQFF
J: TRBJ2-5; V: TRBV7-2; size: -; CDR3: CASSKTVQETQYF
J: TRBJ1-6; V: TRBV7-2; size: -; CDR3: CASSFQNSPLHF
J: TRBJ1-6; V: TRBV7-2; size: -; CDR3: CASSLEYNSPLHF
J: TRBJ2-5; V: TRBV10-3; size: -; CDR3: CAISEGGTGRYQETQYF
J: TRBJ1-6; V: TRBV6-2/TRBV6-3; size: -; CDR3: CASSHTWVPFEDSPLHF
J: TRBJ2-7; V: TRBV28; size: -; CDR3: CASSGGLELYEQYF
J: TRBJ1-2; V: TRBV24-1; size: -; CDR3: CASQAGGSYGYTF
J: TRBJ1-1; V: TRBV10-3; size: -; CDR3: CASKPGQGAIGANTEAFF
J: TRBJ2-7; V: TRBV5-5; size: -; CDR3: CASSLAGRMGYEQYF
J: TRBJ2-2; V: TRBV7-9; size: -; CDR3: CASSLGDRGLNTGELFF
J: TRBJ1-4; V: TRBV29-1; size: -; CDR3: CSVVGKTNEKLFF
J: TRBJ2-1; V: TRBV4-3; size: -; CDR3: CASSQDEPTSGAYNEQFF
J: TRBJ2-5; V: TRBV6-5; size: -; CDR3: CASSYGPGQETQYF
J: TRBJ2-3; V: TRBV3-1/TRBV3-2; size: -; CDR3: CASSLGQGTDTQYF
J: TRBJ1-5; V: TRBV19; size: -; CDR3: CASRRDTPGGNQPQHF
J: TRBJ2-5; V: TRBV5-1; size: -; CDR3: CASSGTSGRRTETQYF
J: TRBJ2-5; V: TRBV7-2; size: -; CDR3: CASSLVQGETQYF